In its sample, the clone carrying this T cell receptor beta chain was seen many times. What it binds is not known. The sample comes from a study of identical twins. Study-wide results and limits: The study found excess low generation probability among twin-shared out-of-frame alpha sequences. Possibly, invariant MAIT and iNKT cells partly confounded zero-insertion analyses.

The CDR3 runs 13 residues. Germline CDR1 reads MNHEY; CDR2 reads SMNVEV (reference sequence). V was clipped by 6 bases and J by 3 bases, with 9 bases between them. MiXCR, run by TCRdb on the 5' RACE reads, gives a single entry per CDR3 protein. Here the sample spans 200,000 to 250,000 distinct CDR3 sequences, about 6.7% being singletons. The same specimen was also included in a second study, on T cells expressing NK-cell markers. That source reports: In a handful of donors, dominant clonotypes made up about 25-60.1% of CD3+CD56-NKG2C+ cells. Nothing established the HCMV specificity of expanded NKG2C+ T cell clones.

The sequence came from a young woman in good health. The rearrangement uses TRBV27 and TRBJ1-5; D is unresolved. Sequenced input: CD8+ T cells sorted from blood. The CDR3 region is CASSVVANQPQHF. In DNA form, the CDR3 reads TGTGCCAGCAGCGTCGTAGCCAATCAGCCCCAGCATTTT.